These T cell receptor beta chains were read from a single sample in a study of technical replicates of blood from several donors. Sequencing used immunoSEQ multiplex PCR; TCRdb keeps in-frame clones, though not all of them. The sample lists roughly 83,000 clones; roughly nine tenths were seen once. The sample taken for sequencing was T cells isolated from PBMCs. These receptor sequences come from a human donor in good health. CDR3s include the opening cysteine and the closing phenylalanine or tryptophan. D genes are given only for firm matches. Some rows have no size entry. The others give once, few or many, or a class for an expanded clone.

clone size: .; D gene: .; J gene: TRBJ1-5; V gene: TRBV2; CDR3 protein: CASTGQLKNQPQHF; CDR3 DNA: TGTGCCAGCACTGGACAGTTAAAAAATCAGCCCCAGCATTTT
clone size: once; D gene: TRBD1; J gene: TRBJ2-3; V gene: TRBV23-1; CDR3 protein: CASSQAGTVFADTQYF; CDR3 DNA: TGCGCCAGCAGTCAAGCCGGGACAGTTTTTGCAGATACGCAGTATTTT
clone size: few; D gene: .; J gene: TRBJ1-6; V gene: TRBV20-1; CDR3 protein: CSARNSDSLHF; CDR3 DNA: TGCAGTGCTAGAAATTCGGACTCTCTCCACTTT
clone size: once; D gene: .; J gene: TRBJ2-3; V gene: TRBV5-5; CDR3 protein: CASSLARGRDTQYF; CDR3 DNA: TGTGCCAGCAGTCTGGCCAGGGGGAGGGATACGCAGTATTTT
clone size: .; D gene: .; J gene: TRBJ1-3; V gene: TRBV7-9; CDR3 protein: CASRPQGFGNTIYF; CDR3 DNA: TGTGCCAGCAGGCCGCAGGGTTTTGGAAACACCATATATTTT
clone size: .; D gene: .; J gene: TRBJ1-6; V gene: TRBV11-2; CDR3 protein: CASSLGVSPLHF; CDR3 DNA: TGTGCCAGCAGCTTGGGAGTGTCACCCCTCCACTTT
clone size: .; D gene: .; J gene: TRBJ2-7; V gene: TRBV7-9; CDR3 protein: CASSLVQGWNEQYF; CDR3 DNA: TGTGCCAGCAGCTTAGTACAGGGATGGAACGAGCAGTACTTC
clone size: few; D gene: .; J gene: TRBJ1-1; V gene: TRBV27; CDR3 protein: CASSLVGRTEAFF; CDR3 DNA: TGTGCCAGCAGTTTGGTAGGGAGGACTGAAGCTTTCTTT
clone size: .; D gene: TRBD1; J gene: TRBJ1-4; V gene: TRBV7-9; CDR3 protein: CASSLAYRQGNEKLFF; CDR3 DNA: TGTGCCAGCAGCTTAGCGTATCGACAGGGTAATGAAAAACTGTTTTTT
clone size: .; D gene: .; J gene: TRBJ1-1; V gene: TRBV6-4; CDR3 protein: CASSPQMNTEAFF; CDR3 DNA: TGTGCCAGCAGTCCACAGATGAACACTGAAGCTTTCTTT
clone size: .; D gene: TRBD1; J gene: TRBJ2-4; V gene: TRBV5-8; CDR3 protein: CASRDRDLFGAKNIQYF; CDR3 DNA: TGTGCCAGCAGGGACAGGGATTTGTTTGGAGCCAAAAACATTCAGTACTTC
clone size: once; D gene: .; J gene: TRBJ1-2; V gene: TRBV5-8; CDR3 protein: CASSLAVTPSDEGGYTF; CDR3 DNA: TGTGCCAGCAGCTTGGCCGTGACCCCGAGCGATGAAGGTGGCTACACCTTC
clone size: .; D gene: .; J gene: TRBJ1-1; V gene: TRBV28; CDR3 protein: CASSLTTVPDAAFF; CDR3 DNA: TGTGCCAGCAGTCTGACTACAGTGCCGGATGCAGCTTTCTTT
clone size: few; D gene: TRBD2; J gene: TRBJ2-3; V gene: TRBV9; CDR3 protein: CASSTVAGVWDTQYF; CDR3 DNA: TGTGCCAGCAGCACCGTAGCGGGGGTCTGGGATACGCAGTATTTT
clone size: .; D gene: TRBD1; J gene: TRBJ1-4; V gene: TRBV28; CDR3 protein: CASRHQGASEKLFF; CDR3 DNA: TGTGCCAGCAGGCACCAGGGGGCGAGTGAAAAACTGTTTTTT
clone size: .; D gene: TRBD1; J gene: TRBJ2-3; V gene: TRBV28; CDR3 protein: CASSTSGTASTDTQYF; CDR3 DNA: TGTGCCAGCAGCACCTCCGGGACAGCTAGCACAGATACGCAGTATTTT
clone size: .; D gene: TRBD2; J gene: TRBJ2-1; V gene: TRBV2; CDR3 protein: CASKTSGRAREQFF; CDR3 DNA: TGTGCCAGCAAGACTAGCGGGAGGGCCCGTGAGCAGTTCTTC
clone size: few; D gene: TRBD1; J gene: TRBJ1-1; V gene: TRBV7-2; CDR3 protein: CASSTGQATEAFF; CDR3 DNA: TGTGCCAGCAGCACCGGACAGGCCACTGAAGCTTTCTTT
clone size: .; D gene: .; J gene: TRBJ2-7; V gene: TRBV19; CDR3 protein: CASSAGQPLSYEQYF; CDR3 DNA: TGTGCCAGTAGTGCGGGACAGCCGCTCTCCTACGAGCAGTACTTC
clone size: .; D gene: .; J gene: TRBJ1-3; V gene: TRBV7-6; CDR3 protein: CASSLGDNSGNTIYF; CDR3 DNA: TGTGCCAGCAGCTTAGGGGACAACTCTGGAAACACCATATATTTT
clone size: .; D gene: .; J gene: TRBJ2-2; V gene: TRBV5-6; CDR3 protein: CASSLLGHTNTGELFF; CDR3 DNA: TGTGCCAGCAGCTTGCTGGGCCACACGAACACCGGGGAGCTGTTTTTT
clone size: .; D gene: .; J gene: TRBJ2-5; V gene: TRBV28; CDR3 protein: CASSLERERETQYF; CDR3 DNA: TGTGCCAGCAGCCTCGAGAGGGAAAGAGAGACCCAGTACTTC
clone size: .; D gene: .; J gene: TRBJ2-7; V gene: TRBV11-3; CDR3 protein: CASSLDSKIGEQYF; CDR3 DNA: TGTGCCAGCAGCTTAGATTCGAAGATCGGGGAGCAGTACTTC
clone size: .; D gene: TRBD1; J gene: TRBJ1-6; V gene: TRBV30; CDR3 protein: CAWSVRGGLDNSPLHF; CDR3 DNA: TGTGCCTGGAGTGTACGAGGGGGCTTAGATAATTCACCCCTCCACTTT
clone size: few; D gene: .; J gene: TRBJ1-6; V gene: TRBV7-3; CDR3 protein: CASSLEGLDSPLHF; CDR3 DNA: TGTGCCAGCAGCTTAGAGGGTTTAGATTCACCCCTCCACTTT
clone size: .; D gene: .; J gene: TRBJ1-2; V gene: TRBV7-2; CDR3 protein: CASSLSANYGYTF; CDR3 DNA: TGTGCCAGCAGCCTAAGCGCAAACTATGGCTACACCTTC
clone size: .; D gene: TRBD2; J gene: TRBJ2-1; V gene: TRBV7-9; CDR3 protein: CASRGLAVPNEQFF; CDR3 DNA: TGTGCCAGCAGGGGACTAGCGGTTCCCAATGAGCAGTTCTTC
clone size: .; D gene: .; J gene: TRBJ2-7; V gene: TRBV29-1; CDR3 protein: CSIHQGYEQYF; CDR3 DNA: TGCAGCATCCATCAGGGCTACGAGCAGTACTTC
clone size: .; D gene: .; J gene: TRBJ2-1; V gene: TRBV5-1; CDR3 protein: CASGQDVLNEQFF; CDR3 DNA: TGCGCCAGCGGCCAAGATGTGTTAAATGAGCAGTTCTTC
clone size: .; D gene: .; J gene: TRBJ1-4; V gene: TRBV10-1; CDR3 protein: CAISSRGNNEKLFF; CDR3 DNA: TGCGCCATCTCGTCCCGGGGAAATAATGAAAAACTGTTTTTT
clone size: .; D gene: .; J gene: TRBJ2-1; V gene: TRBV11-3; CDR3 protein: CASSLEGGEQFF; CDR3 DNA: TGTGCCAGCAGCTTAGAAGGGGGTGAGCAGTTCTTC